Listed here are 26 T cell receptor beta chains from one sample, sequenced in a study of Graves' ophthalmopathy and Graves' hyperthyroidism. Amplified TCR beta CDR3 regions were obtained using RNA transcripts as template. An opening RT-PCR round employed HTBI primers and preceded a second-round multiplex PCR. TCRdb fed the multiplex PCR reads into MiXCR, producing one record per CDR3 protein. This sample has roughly 700,000 distinct CDR3 sequences, with around 40% found just once. The material sequenced was peripheral blood. These receptors came from an adult man with Graves' ophthalmopathy.

This clonotype was picked up many times. This chain uses TRBV15 with TRBJ1-1; D might be TRBD1 (6 bases). The CDR3 totals 14 residues. Trimming removed 1 base from V and 2 bases from J, with 8 bases in between. Germline loops: CDR1 LNHNV, CDR2 YYDKDF (reference sequence). DNA of the CDR3: TGTGCCACCAGCAGAGGACAGGCCAACACTGAAGCTTTCTTT. Translation gives CATSRGQANTEAFF.

A few counts support this clonotype. The junction departs from the called germline gene at one end, perhaps through a read error. This chain links TRBV24-1 with TRBJ1-5; D gene ambiguous. Per germline, CDR1 KGHDR and CDR2 SFDVKD. CDR3 size: 14 residues. CDR3 amino acids: CASSYSPTAQPQHF. CDR3 sequence (DNA): TGTGCCAGCAGTTACTCCCCAACAGCGCAGCCCCAGCATTTT.

This clonotype was seen ten or more times. V is TRBV10-3 and J is TRBJ1-3; D is uncertain. Per germline, CDR1 ENHRY and CDR2 SYGVKD. The CDR3 has 16 residues. V lost 10 bases and J lost 0, with 19 bases in between. DNA of the CDR3: TGTGCCAGCAGCGGGTTCGTGGCCAGCTCTGGAAACACCATATATTTT. It translates to CASSGFVASSGNTIYF.

As concerns this clonotype: Just one base apart from a much larger clone, this may be a read error. The chain carries TRBV10-3 and TRBJ2-5; perhaps TRBD2 as D (6 bases). The CDR3 is made up of 16 amino acids. V was clipped by 4 bases and J by 2 bases, with 17 bases between them. Germline CDR1 ENHRY, CDR2 SYGVKD. CDR3 protein: CAISALYSGFQETQYF. CDR3 nucleotides: TGTGCCATCAGTGCCCTTTACAGCGGGTTTCAAGAGACCCAGTACTTC.

Regarding this clonotype: A read error is likely, as this CDR3 ends without the conserved phenylalanine or tryptophan. The limits of the CDR3 on the DNA are not certain, so only TCRdb's listed CDR3 is given. The genes are TRBV10-3 and TRBJ1-1; the DNA was not used to check the table's D call, TRBD1. Germline-derived CDR1 and CDR2 are ENHRY and SYGVKD. A total of 11 residues make up the CDR3, ends included. CDR3 sequence: CAISALTGDRR.

This clonotype appeared a few times. The J gene is TRBJ1-6, the V gene TRBV6-6; no firm D call. Germline CDR1 MNHNY, CDR2 SVGAGI (reference sequence). The CDR3 contains 16 residues. Between the trimmed V and J ends, which lost 6 bases and 5 bases, there was a span of 17 bases. The CDR3 coding sequence is TGTGCCAGCAGCGTAAGTCCACTGGTCGATAATTCACCCCTCCACTTT. The encoded protein is CASSVSPLVDNSPLHF.

V usage is TRBV24-1 and J usage is TRBJ1-5, with 7 bases that match TRBD1. This CDR3 region has 15 residues. J was trimmed by 0 bases and V by 11 bases; bases with no gene match: 9. Germline assignment: CDR1 KGHDR and CDR2 SFDVKD. This chain's CDR3 is CASRLDRISNQPQHF. CDR3 bases: TGTGCCAGCAGATTGGACAGGATTAGCAATCAGCCCCAGCATTTT.

The genes are TRBV7-3 and TRBJ2-7; D is tentatively TRBD1 or TRBD2 (7 bases each). The V gene lost 6 bases and the J gene lost 7 bases, with 19 bases spanning the gap. The CDR3 loop spans 14 amino acids. Germline CDR1 is SGHTA and CDR2 is FQGTGA. Here the CDR3 reads CASSFLTGTNEQYF. The CDR3 coding sequence is TGTGCCAGCAGTTTCCTGACAGGGACTAATGAGCAGTACTTC.

This clonotype was seen a few times. The V call is TRBV20-1, the J call TRBJ2-2; D is ambiguous. CDR3 size: 12 residues. Germline assignment: CDR1 DFQATT and CDR2 SNEGSKA (reference sequence). V gave up 6 bases and J gave up 6 bases, with 11 bases separating them. CDR3 sequence: CSARPGAGELFF. CDR3 coding DNA: TGCAGTGCCCGGCCCGGAGCCGGGGAGCTGTTTTTT.

On this clonotype: A read error may be the cause here, since a much bigger clone is one base away. This rearrangement joins TRBV20-1 to TRBJ2-7; D gene uncertain. Looked up from germline, CDR1 is DFQATT and CDR2 is SNEGSKA (reference sequence). The CDR3 runs to 12 residues. In DNA, the CDR3 is TGCAGTGCTCAGCTGACTTCCTACGAGCAGGACTTC. Protein sequence: CSAQLTSYEQDF.

This clonotype showed up many times. The chain joins TRBV2 to TRBJ1-2; D unclear. The germline V gene has CDR1 SNHLY and CDR2 FYNNEI. Trimming took 2 bases from V and 3 from J, leaving 7 bases between them. This CDR3 region has 13 residues. Written as DNA, the CDR3 is TGTGCCAGCAGTGAACCCCCCTACTATGGCTACACCTTC. Its translation: CASSEPPYYGYTF.

On this clonotype itself: The junction departs from germline at one end; a sequencing error may be responsible. This chain links TRBV7-2 with TRBJ2-2, with 10 bases fitting TRBD2. The germline V gene encodes CDR1 SGHTA and CDR2 FQGNSA. This CDR3 region has 17 residues. The CDR3 region is CASSPIAGGVGTGELFF. DNA for the CDR3: TGCGCCAGCAGCCCCATAGCGGGAGGTGTTGGCACCGGGGAGCTGTTTTTT.

The genes are TRBV20-1 and TRBJ2-5; 7 bases agree with TRBD2. CDR1 is DFQATT and CDR2 is SNEGSKA in the germline V gene (reference sequence). Trimming removed 6 bases from V and 5 bases from J; junction bases left unmatched: 9. This CDR3 comprises 13 residues. CDR3 sequence (DNA): TGCAGTGCGATCCGCGGGAGTGAGGAGACCCAGTACTTC. Translated: CSAIRGSEETQYF.

The chain links TRBV10-3 to TRBJ2-6; TRBD1 matches 7 bases. V trimming: 3 bases; J trimming: 1 base; junction bases outside the gene matches: 12. CDR1 is ENHRY and CDR2 is SYGVKD in the germline V gene. CDR3 size: 19 residues. The CDR3 spells CAISDATDRDESGANVLTF. The CDR3, as DNA: TGTGCCATCAGTGACGCAACCGACAGGGACGAATCTGGGGCCAACGTCCTGACTTTC.

The rearrangement uses TRBV6-6 and TRBJ2-7, with D possibly TRBD2 on 6 matching bases. The V end was cut by 0 bases, the J end by 7 bases, with 13 bases between. Germline CDR1 reads MNHNY; CDR2 reads SVGAGI (reference sequence). The CDR3 is 14 amino acids. The CDR3 loop reads CASSYSEFGGEQYF. CDR3 nucleotides: TGTGCCAGCAGTTACTCGGAGTTCGGGGGAGAGCAGTACTTC.

This clonotype has at least ten counts. The J gene is TRBJ1-1, the V gene TRBV9; 10 bases are shared with TRBD1. The CDR3 has 14 residues. V lost 5 bases, J lost 5 bases, and 6 bases stayed unmatched. Germline V CDR1 and CDR2: SGDLS, YYNGEE. CDR3 in DNA: TGTGCCAGCAGTGTCCGGGACAGGGGAACTGAAGCTTTCTTT. Its translation: CASSVRDRGTEAFF. The entire variable domain, with the rest obtained from reference TRBV9 and TRBJ1-1, is as follows: DSGVTQTPKHLITATGQRVTLRCSPRSGDLSVYWYQQSLDQGLQFLIQYYNGEERAKGNILERFSAQQFPDLHSELNLSSLELGDSALYFCASSVRDRGTEAFFGQGTRLTVV.

In its sample, this clonotype was seen a few times. The rearrangement links TRBV7-9 to TRBJ2-7, with TRBD1 matching over 8 bases. V dropped 6 bases and J dropped 3; count of bases not matched to a gene: 10. The CDR3 length is 15 residues. Germline CDR1 SEHNR, CDR2 FQNEAQ (reference sequence). The CDR3 sequence: CASSSSGTGRYEQYF. As DNA, the CDR3 is TGTGCCAGCAGTTCCTCCGGGACAGGACGCTACGAGCAGTACTTC.

In the case of this clonotype: Relative to the germline gene, one junction end is altered; a read error may explain this. V is TRBV7-2 and J is TRBJ1-2, with D perhaps TRBD1 (5 bases). From germline, CDR1 is SGHTA and CDR2 FQGNSA. The CDR3 is 14 amino acids. CDR3 region: CASSHRGSNYGYTF. The CDR3 DNA reads TGCGCCAGCAGCCATCGGGGGTCCAACTATGGCTACACCTTC. Full variable domain (rest looked up from reference TRBV7-2 and TRBJ1-2): GAGVSQSPSNKVTEKGKDVELRCDPISGHTALYWYRQSLGQGLEFLIYFQGNSAPDKSGLPSDRFSAERTGGSVSTLTIQRTQQEDSAVYLCASSHRGSNYGYTFGSGTRLTVV.

This chain links TRBV19 with TRBJ1-5; a possible D gene is TRBD1 (6 bases). This CDR3 contains 14 residues. Germline CDR1 reads LNHDA; CDR2 reads SQIVND (reference sequence). Trimming shortened V by 7 bases and J by 5 bases, and 15 bases separated the two germline ends. CDR3 DNA sequence: TGTGCCAGTACTCCGGGACAAATTTATCAGCCCCAGCATTTT. This encodes CASTPGQIYQPQHF. Full variable domain (missing parts from reference TRBV19 and TRBJ1-5): DGGITQSPKYLFRKEGQNVTLSCEQNLNHDAMYWYRQDPGQGLRLIYYSQIVNDFQKGDIAEGYSVSREKKESFPLTVTSAQKNPTAFYLCASTPGQIYQPQHFGDGTRLSIL.

This clonotype was counted only a few times. The chain couples TRBV19 to TRBJ2-7; D is tentatively TRBD1 or TRBD2 (5 bases each). Germline values: CDR1 LNHDA, CDR2 SQIVND (reference sequence). With 4 bases removed from V and 5 bases from J, the gap between germline ends came to 27 bases. The CDR3 extends over 18 amino acids. DNA for the CDR3: TGTGCCAGTAGTACCCAGGGAGACAGCCTGCTTGGTGTCGACGAGCAGTACTTC. It is translated as CASSTQGDSLLGVDEQYF.

Remarks on this clonotype: Being one base from a much bigger clone, this may be a read error. This rearrangement joins TRBV2 to TRBJ1-2; no reliable D call. CDR1 and CDR2 from the germline V gene are SNHLY and FYNNEI. This CDR3 comprises 16 residues. This chain's CDR3 is CASSGTGILGNYGHTF. The CDR3 coding sequence is TGTGCCAGCAGCGGAACGGGAATCCTGGGGAACTATGGCCACACCTTC.

The chain joins TRBV7-3 to TRBJ1-1; no clear D gene. CDR1 and CDR2 from the germline V gene are SGHTA and FQGTGA. The CDR3 consists of 13 residues. The germline V and J ends were trimmed by 1 base and 6 bases, with 9 bases remaining between them. As DNA, the CDR3 is TGTGCCAGCAGCTTAATAGCCGGGGCTGAAGCTTTCTTT. Amino acids: CASSLIAGAEAFF.

The rearrangement joins TRBV5-1 to TRBJ2-7; 7 nucleotides align to TRBD2. Losses at the gene ends were 2 bases for V and 6 bases for J; bases not matched to a gene: 8. Germline assignment: CDR1 SGHRS and CDR2 YFSETQ. The CDR3 is 14 residues long. CDR3 in DNA: TGCGCCAGCAGCTTCGGGGCTAGCGGAGTCGAGCAGTACTTC. Translated: CASSFGASGVEQYF.

This sequence joins TRBV7-9 and TRBJ2-2, with D possibly being TRBD1 (7 bases). The V gene's germline CDR1 is SEHNR and CDR2 FQNEAQ (reference sequence). The CDR3 runs 15 residues. The V and J ends lost 5 bases and 5 bases respectively, with 15 bases between them. As DNA, the CDR3 is TGTGCCAGCAGCCGACGGACAGGACTAACCGGGGAGCTGTTTTTT. Protein product: CASSRRTGLTGELFF.

This clonotype was seen ten or more times. This chain uses TRBV15 with TRBJ2-5, with D possibly TRBD2 on 5 matching bases. CDR3 length equals 13 residues. V lost 5 bases and J lost 2, with 9 bases in between. CDR1 is LNHNV, CDR2 YYDKDF, per germline (reference sequence). CDR3: CATSEGLQETQYF. The CDR3 DNA reads TGTGCCACCAGCGAGGGTTTGCAAGAGACCCAGTACTTC.

Turning to this clonotype: This could be a read error, since a much larger clone is one nucleotide away. J is TRBJ2-7 and V is TRBV20-1; no firm D call. Germline values: CDR1 DFQATT, CDR2 SNEGSKA (reference sequence). Trimming shortened V by 6 bases and J by 5 bases, and 14 bases separated the two germline ends. The CDR3 contains 12 residues. CDR3 sequence (DNA): TGCAGTGCCCGTTCTGTTGTCAACGAGCAGTACTTC. Amino acids: CSARSVVNEQYF.